This T cell receptor beta chain was identified in a study of blood T cells in healthy people across ages. At the level of the study: Using template switching, researchers captured about one barcoded beta molecule for each two T cells.

The authors ran a second PCR of 7 to 11 cycles using a sample-barcoded 5' primer and a J-beta primer mix. Sequencing yielded, for each sample, at least 3 million paired-end reads carrying CDR3. One entry per CDR3 protein results from TCRdb running MiXCR on the 5' RACE reads. The sample holds 1.5 million to 2 million distinct CDR3 sequences, around 42% seen once. Findings and caveats of the study: Diversity was higher, and naive CD4+ cells more numerous, in long-lived donors than in aged donors. Estimates based on one million T cells were treated as lower bounds.

This clonotype was counted only a few times. Its antigen is as yet unknown. This CDR3 contains 11 residues. Trimming took off 0 bases at V and 10 bases at J, with 9 bases between the two ends. Germline assignment: CDR1 DFQATT and CDR2 SNEGSKA (reference sequence). The receptor was derived from a human donor in good health. Sequences were obtained from blood. The chain employs TRBV20-1 and TRBJ1-2, with unresolved D. The CDR3 DNA follows: TGCAGTGCTAGAGATGGGAAGGCCTACACCTTC. It codes for CSARDGKAYTF.